Listed below are T cell receptor beta chains from one sample, sequenced in a study of cytomegalovirus exposure and HLA in healthy donors. Assay used: immunoSEQ multiplex PCR; TCRdb lists only in-frame clones, some missing. The sample has 150,000 or so clones, about 70% seen once; the top ten hold roughly a tenth. Sample: PBMCs. The receptors stem from a man aged 25 to 40 in good health and CMV-seropositive. CDR3s include the opening cysteine and the closing phenylalanine or tryptophan. D genes are given only for firm matches. Size tells how often a clone was seen (once, few, many) or the class of an expanded clone, and some rows leave it out.

j_call | clone_size | d_call | v_call | cdr3_aa | cdr3_nt
TRBJ2-3 | few | - | TRBV6-5 | CASSYSGWDTQYF | TGTGCCAGCAGTTACTCCGGTTGGGATACGCAGTATTTT
TRBJ1-1 | - | - | TRBV19 | CASSIAWQTEAFF | TGTGCCAGTAGTATAGCGTGGCAGACTGAAGCTTTCTTT
TRBJ1-2 | once | - | TRBV5-1 | CASSLAMTSGYGYTF | TGCGCCAGCAGCTTGGCCATGACAAGCGGCTATGGCTACACCTTC
TRBJ2-6 | - | - | TRBV5-5 | CASSSIQGDSGANVLTF | TGTGCCAGCAGCTCAATCCAAGGAGACTCTGGGGCCAACGTCCTGACTTTC
TRBJ2-7 | - | TRBD1 | TRBV27 | CASSLLPGQGALSPYEQYF | TGTGCCAGCAGTTTACTCCCGGGACAGGGGGCTTTGTCTCCCTACGAGCAGTACTTC
TRBJ2-1 | - | TRBD1 | TRBV9 | CASSVEQGAANEQFF | TGTGCCAGCAGCGTTGAACAGGGGGCGGCAAATGAGCAGTTCTTC
TRBJ2-3 | once | TRBD1 | TRBV9 | CASSVEGTGRPDTQYF | TGTGCCAGCAGCGTAGAGGGGACAGGGCGGCCAGATACGCAGTATTTT
TRBJ2-3 | few | - | TRBV4-1 | CASSQIGSTDTQYF | TGCGCCAGCAGCCAAATCGGGAGCACAGATACGCAGTATTTT
TRBJ1-5 | - | - | TRBV28 | CASSFGGFNQPQHF | TGTGCCAGCAGTTTTGGGGGGTTCAATCAGCCCCAGCATTTT
TRBJ1-6 | - | TRBD1 | TRBV19 | CASRSTGDNSPLHF | TGTGCCAGTAGATCGACAGGGGATAATTCACCCCTCCACTTT
TRBJ1-2 | - | TRBD1 | TRBV2 | CASSEDRANYGYTF | TGTGCCAGCAGTGAGGACAGGGCCAACTATGGCTACACCTTC
TRBJ2-2 | - | - | TRBV7-9 | CASSLQGMGGELFF | TGTGCCAGCAGCTTACAGGGAATGGGCGGGGAGCTGTTTTTT
TRBJ2-2 | - | - | TRBV10-1 | CASSESWAGETGELFF | TGCGCCAGCAGTGAGTCGTGGGCAGGGGAGACCGGGGAGCTGTTTTTT
TRBJ1-2 | - | TRBD1 | TRBV27 | CASSFTGTGGYGYTF | TGTGCCAGCAGTTTTACAGGGACAGGGGGATATGGCTACACCTTC
TRBJ1-2 | few | - | TRBV28 | CASSRGLEGGYTF | TGTGCCAGCAGTCGGGGTCTAGAGGGAGGCTACACCTTC
TRBJ2-2 | - | - | TRBV29-1 | CSFYGFTGELFF | TGCAGCTTCTACGGGTTCACCGGGGAGCTGTTTTTT
TRBJ1-4 | - | - | TRBV7-9 | CASSSLKEGSGEKLFF | TGTGCCAGCAGCAGCTTAAAAGAGGGATCGGGTGAAAAACTGTTTTTT
TRBJ2-6 | - | TRBD1 | TRBV18 | CASSPPRGTVSGANVLTF | TGTGCCAGCTCACCACCGAGGGGGACAGTCTCTGGGGCCAACGTCCTGACTTTC
TRBJ1-1 | - | - | TRBV28 | CASSLPLQGKGPEAFF | TGTGCCAGCAGTTTGCCCCTTCAAGGGAAGGGGCCTGAAGCTTTCTTT
TRBJ1-1 | few | TRBD1 | TRBV4-1 | CASSSQGGTEAFF | TGCGCCAGCAGCTCCCAGGGGGGCACTGAAGCTTTCTTT
TRBJ1-3 | - | - | TRBV10-3 | CGSGGQGSGNTIYF | TGCGGCAGCGGGGGGCAGGGGTCTGGAAACACCATATATTTT
TRBJ1-1 | - | - | TRBV14 | CASSQGLFIVRTEAFF | TGTGCCAGCAGCCAAGGTCTTTTTATAGTGCGCACTGAAGCTTTCTTT
TRBJ2-6 | - | TRBD1 | TRBV12-5 | CASGLVRDPTGAISGANVLTF | TGTGCTAGTGGTTTGGTACGGGACCCTACAGGGGCCATCTCTGGGGCCAACGTCCTGACTTTC
TRBJ2-7 | - | TRBD1 | TRBV5-1 | CASSPPDRLYEQYF | TGCGCCAGCAGTCCCCCGGACAGGCTCTACGAGCAGTACTTC
TRBJ1-2 | once | - | TRBV18 | CASSPSGEYGYTF | TGTGCCAGCTCACCGTCTGGGGAGTATGGCTACACCTTC
TRBJ1-1 | - | - | TRBV6-5 | CASSYPKQGNTEAFF | TGTGCCAGCAGTTACCCCAAACAGGGGAACACTGAAGCTTTCTTT
TRBJ1-2 | - | - | TRBV28 | CASSLPGGGGGYTF | TGTGCCAGCAGTTTGCCGGGTGGGGGGGGTGGCTACACCTTC
TRBJ2-3 | - | - | TRBV10-3 | CAISDRDTAPRKPPQYF | TGTGCCATCAGTGACAGGGACACAGCTCCTCGAAAACCGCCGCAGTATTTT
TRBJ2-1 | - | TRBD1 | TRBV7-6 | CASTTGTDNEQFF | TGTGCCAGCACCACGGGGACAGACAATGAGCAGTTCTTC
TRBJ2-1 | - | TRBD2 | TRBV9 | CASSPSGLAVNEQFF | TGTGCCAGCAGCCCTAGCGGACTAGCGGTTAATGAGCAGTTCTTC
TRBJ2-1 | - | - | TRBV7-2 | CASSLAADSYNEQFF | TGTGCCAGCAGCTTAGCCGCGGACTCCTACAATGAGCAGTTCTTC
TRBJ1-4 | - | - | TRBV27 | CASSLSGEPGQPLFF | TGTGCCAGCAGTTTATCAGGGGAGCCTGGACAGCCTCTGTTTTTT
TRBJ1-5 | - | - | TRBV9 | CASSVGPLSNQPQHF | TGTGCCAGCAGCGTAGGGCCCCTTAGCAATCAGCCCCAGCATTTT
TRBJ1-4 | once | - | TRBV5-1 | CASSLQGGEANEKLFF | TGCGCCAGCAGCCTTCAAGGTGGGGAGGCTAATGAAAAACTGTTTTTT
TRBJ1-5 | - | TRBD1 | TRBV6-5 | CASSSTGTGGSQPQHF | TGTGCCAGCAGTTCCACCGGGACAGGGGGCTCTCAGCCCCAGCATTTT
TRBJ2-2 | few | TRBD2 | TRBV6-6 | CASSSGLAGTGELFF | TGTGCCAGCAGTTCGGGACTAGCGGGGACCGGGGAGCTGTTTTTT
TRBJ2-7 | few | TRBD1 | TRBV9 | CASSEATGGKNEQYF | TGTGCCAGCAGCGAGGCGACAGGGGGCAAGAACGAGCAGTACTTC
TRBJ2-5 | - | - | TRBV7-2 | CASSPGLSETQYF | TGTGCCAGCAGCCCAGGACTTTCCGAGACCCAGTACTTC
TRBJ2-1 | - | - | TRBV5-5 | CASSYGGDYNEQFF | TGTGCCAGCAGCTATGGCGGAGACTACAATGAGCAGTTCTTC
TRBJ2-5 | - | TRBD2 | TRBV7-9 | CASSSSSGRLETQYF | TGTGCCAGCAGCTCTTCAAGCGGGAGGTTGGAGACCCAGTACTTC